This T cell receptor (beta chain) was obtained from a study of molecular identifiers for immune sequencing clone quantification. TCRdb passed the PCR reads through MiXCR, listing each CDR3 protein once. Of approximately 590,000 distinct CDR3 sequences listed, around 25% are singletons. From germline, CDR1 is MRHNA and CDR2 SNTAGT. V was pared by 5 bases and J by 2 bases, with 4 bases between. This CDR3 comprises 11 residues. This clonotype is a singleton in its sample. Because the CDR3 is missing its conserved closing phenylalanine or tryptophan, this is likely a read error. Sequences were obtained from naive CD8+ T cells from blood, with Jurkat cell RNA spiked in. Subset: FACS-sorted CD8+CD4-CCR7+CD45RA+ naive T cells. J is TRBJ2-7 and V is TRBV6-4; no clear D. This receptor was identified in a human donor in good health. Some libraries in this study had Jurkat cell RNA spiked in. The chain's CDR3 is CASSPPYEQYY. CDR3 DNA sequence: TGTGCCAGCAGTCCGCCCTACGAGCAGTACTAC.